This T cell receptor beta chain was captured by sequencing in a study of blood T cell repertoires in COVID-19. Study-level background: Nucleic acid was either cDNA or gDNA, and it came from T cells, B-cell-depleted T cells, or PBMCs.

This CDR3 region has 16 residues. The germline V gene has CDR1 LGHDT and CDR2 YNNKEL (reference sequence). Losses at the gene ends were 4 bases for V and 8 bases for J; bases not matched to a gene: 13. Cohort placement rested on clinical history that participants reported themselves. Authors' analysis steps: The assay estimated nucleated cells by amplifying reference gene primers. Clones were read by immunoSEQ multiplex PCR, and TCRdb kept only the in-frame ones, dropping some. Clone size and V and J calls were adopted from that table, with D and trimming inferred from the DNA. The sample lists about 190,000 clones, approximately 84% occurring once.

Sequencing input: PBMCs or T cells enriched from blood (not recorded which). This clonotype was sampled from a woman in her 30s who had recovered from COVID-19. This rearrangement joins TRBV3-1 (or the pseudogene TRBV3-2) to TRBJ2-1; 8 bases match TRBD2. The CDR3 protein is CASSPPQGLGMHEQFF. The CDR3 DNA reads TGTGCCAGCAGCCCTCCCCAGGGACTAGGCATGCATGAGCAGTTCTTC.